This TCR beta chain derives from a study of T cells in localized non-small cell lung cancer. Study findings and constraints: A denser population of T cells in blood accompanied longer overall survival. A single tumor region was sequenced, leaving heterogeneity possible.

V shed 6 bases and J shed 1 base, with 12 bases lying between them. The V gene's germline CDR1 is MDHEN and CDR2 SYDVKM. The CDR3 extends over 14 amino acids. About this clone itself: The antigen is unknown.

The data were produced by immunoSEQ multiplex PCR, yet TCRdb's version contains in-frame clones alone and is incomplete. The sample includes fewer than 25,000 clones, more than 75% of them seen just once. This clonotype was obtained from a man aged 35 to 70 with stage II lung adenocarcinoma. The J gene is TRBJ1-1, the V gene TRBV28, with no clear D. The source was PBMCs, collected before any cancer treatment. The CDR3 DNA reads as TGTGCCAGCAGCCCTCGGGTGAGGAACACTGAAGCTTTCTTT. This sequence encodes CASSPRVRNTEAFF.